These 2 T cell receptor beta chains were all obtained from the same sample, sequenced in a study of T cell repertoires in cytomegalovirus infection. TCRdb re-called the reads with MiXCR, one entry per CDR3 protein. The data show some 560,000 distinct CDR3 sequences, with under 45% seen just once and around 48% held by the top ten. What these receptors recognize is not known. Sequences were derived from cultured PBMCs, sampled from culture after CMV antigen stimulation. Receptors originate from a human donor in good health (CMV status not recorded). Some clones in this sample may be carry-over from other donors' samples.

A few counts support this clonotype. The V call is TRBV11-2, the J call TRBJ1-1; TRBD1 is a possible D gene (5 bases). This CDR3 has 13 amino acids. Germline V gene sequence: CDR1 SGHAT, CDR2 FQNNGV. V was shortened by 3 bases and J by 4 bases, with 9 bases between the two germline ends. DNA for the CDR3: TGTGCCAGCAGCTTTTCCCAGGGCACTGAAGCTTTCTTT. Its protein is CASSFSQGTEAFF. Full variable domain (outside the CDR3, taken from reference TRBV11-2 and TRBJ1-1): EAGVAQSPRYKIIEKRQSVAFWCNPISGHATLYWYQQILGQGPKLLIQFQNNGVVDDSQLPKDRFSAERLKGVDSTLKIQPAKLEDSAVYLCASSFSQGTEAFFGQGTRLTVV.

This sequence joins TRBV30 and TRBJ1-5; 7 nucleotides align to TRBD1. V dropped 0 bases and J dropped 2; count of bases not matched to a gene: 4. Per germline, CDR1 GTSNPN and CDR2 SVGIG (reference sequence). This CDR3 has 15 amino acids. The DNA for the CDR3 is TGTGCCTGGAGTGTAGTCGACAGGGGCAATCAGCCCCAGCATTTT. This gives the protein CAWSVVDRGNQPQHF.